The next 23 T cell receptor beta chains were all read from a single sample in a study of T cell responses to AZD1222 COVID-19 vaccine. Clones were read by immunoSEQ multiplex PCR, and TCRdb kept only the in-frame ones, dropping some. The sample yields approximately 170,000 clones, 80% to 90% seen once. The sample was peripheral blood, taken on day 0 of AZD1222 vaccination. These receptor sequences come from an adult in good health.

This chain connects TRBV15 to TRBJ1-2; D unresolved. The CDR3 has 17 amino acids. Germline V gene data show CDR1 as LNHNV and CDR2 as YYDKDF (reference sequence). Deletions cut 5 bases from V and 1 base from J, with 20 bases between. CDR3 nucleotide sequence: TGTGCCACCAGCTCCCAAGGAGTCATCACTCTTAACTATGGCTACACCTTC. Translation gives CATSSQGVITLNYGYTF.

This rearrangement joins TRBV6-4 to TRBJ2-3; TRBD2 matches at 14 bases. The V gene end was trimmed by 4 bases and the J gene end by 4 bases; junction bases not matched to a gene: 1. The CDR3 runs to 15 residues. In germline, CDR1 is MRHNA, CDR2 SNTAGT. Here the CDR3 reads CASSVTSGGADTQYF. For the CDR3, the DNA is TGTGCCAGCAGTGTGACTAGCGGGGGGGCAGATACGCAGTATTTT.

The chain is built from TRBV6-5 and TRBJ1-1, with D possibly being TRBD1 (6 bases). V was clipped by 6 bases and J by 0 bases, with 11 bases between them. Germline-derived CDR1 and CDR2 are MNHEY and SVGAGI. The CDR3 totals 14 residues. The DNA of the CDR3 is TGTGCCAGCAGGGCCGGGACAATGAACACTGAAGCTTTCTTT. It codes for CASRAGTMNTEAFF.

CDR3 in amino acids: CASSYPLSKQYF. DNA of the CDR3: TGTGCCAGCAGCTACCCTTTGTCCAAGCAGTACTTC. The chain couples TRBV5-6 to TRBJ2-7; D is uncertain. V gave up 3 bases and J gave up 8 bases, with 12 bases separating them. CDR3 length equals 12 residues. In germline, CDR1 is SGHDT, CDR2 YYEEEE.

The chain recombines TRBV7-3 with TRBJ2-2; 8 nucleotides agree with TRBD1. Trimming took 5 bases from V and 6 from J; bases not matched to a gene: 11. Germline CDR1 and CDR2: SGHTA and FQGTGA. The CDR3 is 16 amino acids. CDR3 region: CASSLDRATVAGELFF. In nucleotides, the CDR3 is TGTGCCAGCAGCCTGGACAGGGCTACAGTCGCCGGGGAGCTGTTTTTT.

This rearrangement joins TRBV10-3 to TRBJ2-7; D call uncertain. Germline assignment: CDR1 ENHRY and CDR2 SYGVKD. This CDR3 has 11 residues. Trimming cost V 4 bases and J 1 base, with 2 bases left between them. CDR3 amino acids: CAISASYEQYF. The CDR3 nucleotides read TGTGCCATCAGTGCTTCCTACGAGCAGTACTTC.

The chain carries TRBV19 and TRBJ1-5; D might be TRBD1 (5 bases). The CDR3 covers 15 residues. The V gene's germline CDR1 is LNHDA and CDR2 SQIVND (reference sequence). Trimming pared 7 bases from V and 4 bases from J, leaving 17 bases between. The CDR3 here is CASISYTGGNQPQHF. CDR3 bases: TGTGCCAGTATCTCCTATACAGGTGGAAATCAGCCCCAGCATTTT.

The V and J genes are TRBV2 and TRBJ2-7; 8 bases map to TRBD1. The CDR3 is 15 residues long. After removal of 7 bases from V and 2 bases from J, the junction contained 10 bases not matched to a gene. Germline V gene data show CDR1 as SNHLY and CDR2 as FYNNEI. The CDR3 DNA sequence: TGTGCCAGCAAAGGGACAGACAGGGGTACCTACGAGCAGTACTTC. Translation: CASKGTDRGTYEQYF. Filled out from reference TRBV2 and TRBJ2-7, the complete variable domain reads EPEVTQTPSHQVTQMGQEVILRCVPISNHLYFYWYRQILGQKVEFLVSFYNNEISEKSEIFDDQFSVERPDGSNFTLKIRSTKLEDSAMYFCASKGTDRGTYEQYFGPGTRLTVT.

The chain employs TRBV2 and TRBJ2-7, with D maybe TRBD1 (6 bases). The V end was cut by 6 bases, the J end by 5 bases, with 14 bases between. This CDR3 has 13 amino acids. Germline CDR1 and CDR2: SNHLY and FYNNEI. The chain's CDR3 is CASSPRTGHEQYF. DNA of the CDR3: TGTGCCAGCAGCCCTAGAACAGGGCACGAGCAGTACTTC.

This clone is a singleton in its sample. The chain joins TRBV13 to TRBJ2-1; D remains ambiguous. This CDR3 contains 14 residues. Trimming stripped 4 bases from V and 5 bases from J, with 12 bases between. The germline gives CDR1 PRHDT, CDR2 FYEKMQ (reference sequence). The CDR3 sequence: CASSSSILNNEQFF. DNA of the CDR3: TGTGCCAGCAGCTCATCCATTTTAAACAATGAGCAGTTCTTC.

The rearrangement uses TRBV25-1 and TRBJ2-2; D is undetermined. The V end was cut by 4 bases, the J end by 0 bases, with 6 bases between. CDR3 size: 14 residues. In germline, CDR1 is MGHDK, CDR2 SYGVNS. CDR3 amino acids: CASSVQSNTGELFF. The CDR3 DNA reads as TGTGCCAGCAGTGTACAATCGAACACCGGGGAGCTGTTTTTT. The full variable domain, with the rest looked up from reference TRBV25-1 and TRBJ2-2, is EADIYQTPRYLVIGTGKKITLECSQTMGHDKMYWYQQDPGMELHLIHYSYGVNSTEKGDLSSESTVSRIRTEHFPLTLESARPSHTSQYLCASSVQSNTGELFFGEGSRLTVL.

The genes are TRBV5-4 and TRBJ1-1, with D perhaps matching TRBD1 (5 bases). V lost 4 bases to trimming and J lost 6 bases, with 22 bases between them. The CDR3 loop spans 16 amino acids. Germline V gene sequence: CDR1 SGHNT, CDR2 YYREEE (reference sequence). CDR3 loop: CASSPKGGTQSAEAFF. In DNA form, the CDR3 reads TGTGCCAGCAGCCCGAAGGGTGGGACGCAGAGCGCTGAAGCTTTCTTT.

The chain joins TRBV2 to TRBJ1-2; D remains unclear. V was pared by 2 bases and J by 6 bases, with 13 bases between. The CDR3 is 14 residues long. Germline V gene sequence: CDR1 SNHLY, CDR2 FYNNEI. CDR3 sequence (DNA): TGTGCCAGCAGTGAATATGGACTTGGGAATGGCTACACCTTC. Translated: CASSEYGLGNGYTF.

This clone was seen once. This chain uses TRBV3-1 (or the pseudogene TRBV3-2) with TRBJ1-5; a weak D match, TRBD1 (5 bases). Trimming pared 0 bases from V and 2 bases from J, leaving 11 bases between. Looked up from germline, CDR1 is LGHDT and CDR2 is YNNKEL (reference sequence). The CDR3 is 16 residues long. In DNA form, the CDR3 reads TGTGCCAGCAGCCAAGACTCGGGGGTTGGCAATCAGCCCCAGCATTTT. Translated: CASSQDSGVGNQPQHF.

This clone was detected once. The chain joins TRBV5-6 to TRBJ2-7, with 7 bases matching TRBD2. The CDR3 has 15 residues. From germline, CDR1 is SGHDT and CDR2 YYEEEE. Trimming at V came to 4 bases and at J to 1 base, leaving 8 bases not matched to a gene. The CDR3 DNA reads as TGTGCCAGCAGCCCGCCGGGACTACCTTCCTACGAGCAGTACGTC. Its translation: CASSPPGLPSYEQYV.

The rearrangement links TRBV27 to TRBJ2-1, with 8 bases lining up with TRBD2. V was clipped by 6 bases and J by 6 bases; unmatched bases: 7. Germline CDR1 and CDR2: MNHEY and SMNVEV (reference sequence). This CDR3 is 14 amino acids long. The CDR3 sequence is CASSLAGGFNEQFF. The CDR3 DNA is TGTGCCAGCAGCCTGGCGGGGGGCTTCAATGAGCAGTTCTTC.

The chain is built from TRBV6-1 and TRBJ1-1; 9 bases map to TRBD1. The V segment lost 6 bases and the J segment 0 bases; nucleotides outside the gene matches: 14. The CDR3 is 18 amino acids. Germline values: CDR1 MNHNS, CDR2 SASEGT. This CDR3 reads CASSEQGADHLMNTEAFF. The CDR3 DNA reads as TGTGCCAGCAGCGAACAGGGGGCAGACCACCTAATGAACACTGAAGCTTTCTTT.

With respect to this clone: At the DNA level, this CDR3 is encoded by other sequences in the same sample as well. This chain joins TRBV27 and TRBJ2-7; D perhaps matches TRBD2 (6 bases). V was cut by 3 bases and J by 1 base, with 7 bases left in between. The CDR3 runs to 13 residues. CDR1 MNHEY and CDR2 SMNVEV come from the germline V gene (reference sequence). The CDR3 loop is CASSLGGSYEQYF. The CDR3 DNA is TGTGCCAGCAGTTTGGGGGGTTCCTACGAGCAGTACTTC.

This chain uses TRBV28 with TRBJ2-2; the D gene is possibly TRBD2 (5 bases). The germline V and J ends were trimmed by 8 bases and 6 bases, with 16 bases remaining between them. The CDR3 contains 14 residues. Germline V gene lookup returns CDR1 MDHEN and CDR2 SYDVKM. CDR3 coding DNA: TGTGCCAGCGCGGTAGCGTTATATTCCGGGGAGCTGTTTTTT. It is translated as CASAVALYSGELFF.

This chain uses TRBV9 with TRBJ1-1; 9 nucleotides line up with TRBD1. CDR3 length equals 16 residues. V lost 3 bases and J lost 5; bases outside the gene matches: 11. The germline gives CDR1 SGDLS, CDR2 YYNGEE. CDR3 nucleotides: TGTGCCAGCAGCGCCCCCGGACAGGGGAGGTGGACTGAAGCTTTCTTT. Translating gives CASSAPGQGRWTEAFF.

The rearrangement joins TRBV6-5 to TRBJ2-5; possible D gene TRBD1, 5 bases. The germline V and J ends were trimmed by 4 bases and 0 bases, with 9 bases remaining between them. The CDR3 is 14 amino acids. Germline CDR1 reads MNHEY; CDR2 reads SVGAGI. CDR3 amino acids: CASSFPGNQETQYF. In DNA form, the CDR3 reads TGTGCCAGCAGTTTCCCAGGGAACCAAGAGACCCAGTACTTC.

The chain has TRBV2 and TRBJ2-1; TRBD1 matches at 9 bases. Germline loops: CDR1 SNHLY, CDR2 FYNNEI. CDR3 length: 15 residues. With V trimmed by 5 bases and J by 0 bases, 2 bases remained unmatched. The CDR3 coding sequence is TGTGCCAGCAGTCGACAGGGGGGCTCCTACAATGAGCAGTTCTTC. Its protein is CASSRQGGSYNEQFF. Using reference TRBV2 and TRBJ2-1 for the parts outside the CDR3, the full variable domain is EPEVTQTPSHQVTQMGQEVILRCVPISNHLYFYWYRQILGQKVEFLVSFYNNEISEKSEIFDDQFSVERPDGSNFTLKIRSTKLEDSAMYFCASSRQGGSYNEQFFGPGTRLTVL.

This sequence joins TRBV27 and TRBJ2-7; possibly TRBD2 for D (5 bases). The CDR3 consists of 13 residues. With 6 bases removed from V and 7 bases from J, the gap between germline ends came to 16 bases. Germline values: CDR1 MNHEY, CDR2 SMNVEV (reference sequence). DNA for the CDR3: TGTGCCAGCAGCCCCCCAGGCCGAGGGGAGCAGTACTTC. The encoded protein is CASSPPGRGEQYF.